This TCR beta chain was captured by sequencing in a study of graft-versus-host responses after intestinal transplantation. The overall study: Transplant types were multivisceral, liver-intestinal, or isolated intestinal.

Generated by immunoSEQ multiplex PCR, the TCRdb table keeps only in-frame clones and is missing some. The data show around 55,000 clones, about 89% seen once. Concerning this clone: Its antigen is currently unknown.

The junction had 2 bases not matched to a gene; V was cut back by 3 bases and J by 3 bases. The CDR3 loop spans 13 amino acids. Per the germline V gene, CDR1 is SGHRS and CDR2 is YFSETQ. General observations from the study: The study associated peak circulating GvH clone levels with early post-transplant HvG declines. Allografts from individuals with graft-donor T cell macrochimerism displayed high graft-versus-host to host-versus-graft clonal ratios.

The source material was unstimulated CD4+ T cells sorted from spleen or lymph node cells, sampled before transplant. The source is a human donor who was the organ donor for an intestinal transplant. The chain recombines TRBV5-1 with TRBJ2-5; the match to TRBD1 covers 7 bases. CDR3 residues: CASSWQGEETQYF. The CDR3 coding sequence is TGCGCCAGCAGCTGGCAGGGGGAAGAGACCCAGTACTTC. Together with reference TRBV5-1 and TRBJ2-5, the CDR3 gives the full variable domain: KAGVTQTPRYLIKTRGQQVTLSCSPISGHRSVSWYQQTPGQGLQFLFEYFSETQRNKGNFPGRFSGRQFSNSRSEMNVSTLELGDSALYLCASSWQGEETQYFGPGTRLLVL.